What follows are 14 T cell receptor beta chains derived from one specimen sequenced in a study of blood T cells in healthy people across ages. A second 7 to 11 cycle PCR used barcoded and J-beta primers. MiXCR was run by TCRdb on the 5' RACE reads, yielding one entry per CDR3 protein. The data contain a few hundred thousand distinct CDR3 sequences, 27% of them seen just once; the ten biggest clones take up roughly 18%. The source material was blood. These TCRs come from a woman aged 70 to 79 in good health.

The table lists this clonotype with many counts. This rearrangement joins TRBV20-1 to TRBJ2-1; weak D call: TRBD2 (6 bases). The CDR3 totals 14 residues. Germline V lookup: CDR1 DFQATT, CDR2 SNEGSKA (reference sequence). V was pared by 6 bases and J by 2 bases, with 14 bases between. DNA of the CDR3: TGCAGTGCCCCTCGCGGGGTCGCCTACAATGAGCAGTTCTTC. Amino acids: CSAPRGVAYNEQFF.

This clonotype was recorded at least ten times. V usage is TRBV5-1 and J usage is TRBJ2-5; 9 nucleotides agree with TRBD2. CDR1 is SGHRS, CDR2 YFSETQ, per germline. The V gene end was trimmed by 4 bases and the J gene end by 1 base; junction bases not matched to a gene: 5. This CDR3 has 15 amino acids. CDR3 residues: CASSDPSGAQETQYF. CDR3 sequence (DNA): TGCGCCAGCAGCGATCCTAGCGGGGCCCAAGAGACCCAGTACTTC.

V is TRBV10-2 and J is TRBJ2-5, with D tentatively TRBD2 (7 bases). CDR1 and CDR2 (germline): WSHSY, SAAADI. V lost 8 bases, J lost 7 bases, and 11 bases lay in between. The length of the CDR3 is 11 residues. The CDR3 region has the DNA TGCGCCAGCGGGGGGGCGGGGACCCAGTACTTC. It encodes CASGGAGTQYF.

This clonotype was seen more than once but under ten times. The gene calls are TRBV12-3 or TRBV12-4 and TRBJ2-5; a weak D match, TRBD2 (6 bases). This CDR3 is 13 amino acids long. Trimming removed 3 bases at V and 7 bases at J, with 12 bases between. The CDR3 bases are TGTGCCAGCAGTTTTCCCGCCGGGGGGACCCAGTACTTC. It specifies CASSFPAGGTQYF.

This clonotype was observed at least ten times. CDR3 sequence reads: CASSQEQGTRNEQYF. The CDR3 nucleotides read TGCGCCAGCAGCCAAGAACAGGGGACGAGAAACGAGCAGTACTTC. The chain recombines TRBV4-1 with TRBJ2-5, with 7 bases that match TRBD1. Judging by the DNA end, TRBJ2-7 fits better; the J call may be wrong. The length of the CDR3 is 15 residues. CDR1 and CDR2 from the germline V gene are MGHRA and YSYEKL.

This clonotype was seen more than once but under ten times. The genes are TRBV29-1 and TRBJ2-3; 12 positions agree with TRBD2. The germline V gene encodes CDR1 SQVTM and CDR2 ANQGSEA. CDR3 size: 15 residues. The trim removed 6 bases at V and 0 bases at J, leaving 4 bases unmatched. The CDR3 here is CSVLLAGGSTDTQYF. In DNA form, the CDR3 reads TGCAGCGTCCTGCTAGCGGGGGGGAGCACAGATACGCAGTATTTT.

V gene TRBV5-1 combines with J gene TRBJ1-2; D not certain. Trimming pared 2 bases from V and 2 bases from J, leaving 13 bases between. The CDR3 length is 15 residues. CDR1 and CDR2 from the germline V gene are SGHRS and YFSETQ. The CDR3 sequence is CASSLGSGENYGYTF. Written as DNA, the CDR3 is TGCGCCAGCAGCTTAGGGAGCGGTGAGAACTATGGCTACACCTTC.

This clonotype turned up a few times. This chain connects TRBV6-1 to TRBJ2-7, with D possibly TRBD1 on 5 matching bases. The CDR3 sequence is 14 residues long. Germline values: CDR1 MNHNS, CDR2 SASEGT. The ends were cut back, 7 bases at V and 1 base at J, with 14 bases in the middle. CDR3 region: CASIERTGSYEQYF. The CDR3 nucleotides read TGTGCCAGCATCGAAAGAACAGGTTCCTACGAGCAGTACTTC.

The chain uses TRBV2 and TRBJ1-4; the D gene is possibly TRBD1 (6 bases). The V end lost 6 bases, the J end lost 6 bases, and 17 bases lay between the germline ends. The CDR3 runs to 15 residues. Looked up from germline, CDR1 is SNHLY and CDR2 is FYNNEI. This CDR3 is CASSYRVGEDEKLFF. As DNA, the CDR3 is TGTGCCAGCAGCTACAGGGTCGGCGAGGATGAAAAACTGTTTTTT. Supplemented by reference TRBV2 and TRBJ1-4, the full variable domain reads EPEVTQTPSHQVTQMGQEVILRCVPISNHLYFYWYRQILGQKVEFLVSFYNNEISEKSEIFDDQFSVERPDGSNFTLKIRSTKLEDSAMYFCASSYRVGEDEKLFFGSGTQLSVL.

This clonotype appeared a few times. The chain links TRBV5-1 to TRBJ1-4, with D unresolved. Germline V gene lookup returns CDR1 SGHRS and CDR2 YFSETQ. This CDR3 is built from 13 residues. The V gene lost 1 base and the J gene lost 3 bases, with 4 bases spanning the gap. CDR3 bases: TGCGCCAGCAGCTTGACGCCTAATGAAAAACTGTTTTTT. This codes for CASSLTPNEKLFF.

The chain has TRBV7-2 and TRBJ2-5, with 7 bases lining up with TRBD2. The V segment lost 2 bases and the J segment 2 bases; nucleotides outside the gene matches: 8. The CDR3 extends over 16 amino acids. Germline V CDR1 and CDR2: SGHTA, FQGNSA. CDR3 residues: CASSLHQRGVQETQYF. In DNA, the CDR3 is TGTGCCAGCAGCTTACACCAGCGGGGAGTTCAAGAGACCCAGTACTTC.

This clonotype was seen ten or more times. The rearrangement uses TRBV6-2 or TRBV6-3 and TRBJ2-1, with TRBD2 matching 13 bases. V was pared by 4 bases and J by 11 bases, with 2 bases of the junction left unmatched. The germline V gene has CDR1 MNHEY and CDR2 SVGEGT. CDR3 length equals 13 residues. This CDR3 reads CASSWGLAGQQFF. CDR3 nucleotide sequence: TGTGCCAGCAGTTGGGGACTAGCGGGACAGCAGTTCTTC.

This clonotype was observed a few times. This chain connects TRBV5-1 to TRBJ1-1; D not resolved. CDR1 and CDR2 (germline): SGHRS, YFSETQ. The germline V and J ends were trimmed by 1 base and 2 bases, with 9 bases remaining between them. CDR3 size: 14 residues. This CDR3 reads CASSLIGDNTEAFF. Here the CDR3 DNA reads TGCGCCAGCAGCTTGATAGGCGACAACACTGAAGCTTTCTTT.

This clonotype was seen a handful of times. The rearrangement links TRBV20-1 to TRBJ1-2; D gene ambiguous. Looked up from germline, CDR1 is DFQATT and CDR2 is SNEGSKA (reference sequence). The CDR3 consists of 11 residues. Trimming pared 5 bases from V and 6 bases from J, leaving 10 bases between. CDR3 loop: CSAEANHGYTF. CDR3 DNA sequence: TGCAGTGCTGAGGCAAACCATGGCTACACCTTC.